This entry is about one T cell receptor (beta chain). As yet, its antigen is unknown. The sample comes from a study of vaccination and CD4 T cells after COVID-19. Study as a whole: Six males and four females constituted the convalescent cohort, two of whom were Hispanic. The stimulus for the cells was overlapping spike peptides derived from SARS-CoV-2, HCoV-NL63, HCoV-OC43 and HCoV-229E. Study results and caveats: Reactive clonotype counts went from median about 20 after infection to approximately 38 after vaccination, nonsignificantly.

Sequence data for DNA of cultured CD4+ T cells were generated by the Oncomine TCR Beta short-read assay. TCRdb analysed the PCR reads with MiXCR anew, one entry per CDR3 protein. This sample carries roughly 13,000 distinct CDR3 sequences, around 40% of them seen once, and the ten largest clones take roughly 18%. Germline V gene data show CDR1 as SGHRS and CDR2 as YFSETQ. The V and J ends lost 4 bases and 4 bases, in that order; junction bases with no gene match: 8. This CDR3 has 15 amino acids. As for treatment: roughly 11-day PBMC culture with coronavirus spike peptide pools or control peptides (ViraFEST assay).

The clonotype comes from a human donor with COVID-19. Sequencing was done on a sample of cultured CD4+ T cells from blood. The J gene is TRBJ1-5, the V gene TRBV5-1; 7 nucleotides match TRBD1. The CDR3 DNA reads TGCGCCAGCAGCCTACTGGGACAGAAAAATCAGCCCCAGCATTTT. Residues: CASSLLGQKNQPQHF.